The 27 T cell receptor beta chains below all came from one sample that was sequenced in a study of shared clonotypes between healthy human individuals. Sequencing was performed with immunoSEQ multiplex PCR; in TCRdb, only in-frame clones are kept and a portion is missing. The sample lists about a million clones; about 80% were seen once. The sample taken for sequencing was memory CD4+ T cells from PBMCs. As to subset: CD45RA-negative fraction. These receptor sequences come from a man younger than 35 in good health. Some clones in this sample may be carry-over from other donors' samples.

The chain carries TRBV7-3 and TRBJ2-1; TRBD2 aligns across 8 bases. Germline assignment: CDR1 SGHTA and CDR2 FQGTGA. V lost 4 bases, J lost 8 bases, and 16 bases stayed unmatched. CDR3 size: 17 residues. CDR3 sequence reads: CASSSQRFAGGFHEQFF. In DNA, the CDR3 is TGTGCCAGCAGCTCCCAGCGTTTTGCGGGAGGATTCCATGAGCAGTTCTTC.

V gene TRBV10-3 combines with J gene TRBJ2-7; 7 bases map to TRBD2. V lost 10 bases and J lost 2; bases outside the gene matches: 11. The CDR3 has 14 amino acids. Germline CDR1 and CDR2: ENHRY and SYGVKD. CDR3 DNA: TGTGCCACCTGGAGCGGGATTAGGACCTACGAGCAGTACTTC. Translating it yields CATWSGIRTYEQYF.

J is TRBJ1-3 and V is TRBV7-2, with D perhaps matching TRBD1 (5 bases). The V and J ends lost 1 base and 0 bases respectively, with 13 bases between them. The CDR3 extends over 17 amino acids. CDR1 is SGHTA and CDR2 is FQGNSA in the germline V gene. CDR3 in DNA: TGTGCCAGCAGCTTAGGACGGGGCCCTCCCTCTGGAAACACCATATATTTT. It translates to CASSLGRGPPSGNTIYF.

The chain links TRBV19 to TRBJ1-2, with TRBD1 identical over 7 bases. Germline V CDR1 and CDR2: LNHDA, SQIVND (reference sequence). The CDR3 is 13 amino acids. Trimming removed 3 bases from V and 8 bases from J; junction bases left unmatched: 6. The CDR3 DNA reads as TGTGCCAGTAGTATCGACAGGGTAAGCGGCTACACCTTC. Translating it yields CASSIDRVSGYTF. Using reference TRBV19 and TRBJ1-2 for the parts outside the CDR3, the full variable domain is DGGITQSPKYLFRKEGQNVTLSCEQNLNHDAMYWYRQDPGQGLRLIYYSQIVNDFQKGDIAEGYSVSREKKESFPLTVTSAQKNPTAFYLCASSIDRVSGYTFGSGTRLTVV.

The chain has TRBV4-1 and TRBJ2-7, with 9 bases identical to TRBD1. CDR1 is MGHRA and CDR2 is YSYEKL in the germline V gene. The J segment lost 9 bases and the V segment lost 4 bases, leaving 10 bases of the junction unmatched. The CDR3 sequence is 14 residues long. CDR3 DNA sequence: TGCGCCAGCAGCCCGAGAGACAGGGGGACCGGGCAGTACTTC. Residues: CASSPRDRGTGQYF.

The chain is built from TRBV11-2 and TRBJ2-1; 8 bases line up with TRBD1. The CDR3 is made up of 15 amino acids. The V and J ends lost 5 bases and 7 bases, in that order; junction bases with no gene match: 10. In germline, CDR1 is SGHAT, CDR2 FQNNGV. This CDR3 reads CASSRPGGLRNEQFF. The CDR3, as DNA: TGTGCCAGCAGCCGCCCAGGGGGCCTGAGGAATGAGCAGTTCTTC. The full variable domain, its missing parts supplied by reference TRBV11-2 and TRBJ2-1, is EAGVAQSPRYKIIEKRQSVAFWCNPISGHATLYWYQQILGQGPKLLIQFQNNGVVDDSQLPKDRFSAERLKGVDSTLKIQPAKLEDSAVYLCASSRPGGLRNEQFFGPGTRLTVL.

As for this clone: Other nucleotide sequences in the sample specify the same CDR3. The chain couples TRBV7-2 to TRBJ1-1; D is unresolved. The CDR3 runs 13 residues. In germline, CDR1 is SGHTA, CDR2 FQGNSA. Trimming pared 4 bases from V and 1 base from J, leaving 7 bases between. The CDR3 reads CASSYDRNTEAFF. CDR3 nucleotide sequence: TGTGCCAGCAGCTATGACCGGAACACTGAAGCTTTCTTT.

This rearrangement joins TRBV6-5 to TRBJ1-2; 7 nucleotides match TRBD1. Per the germline V gene, CDR1 is MNHEY and CDR2 is SVGAGI. CDR3 length equals 15 residues. J lost 11 bases, V lost 6 bases, and 18 bases had no gene match. The CDR3 loop reads CASSRNIQGEFGYTF. In DNA form, the CDR3 reads TGTGCCAGCAGCCGTAACATTCAGGGGGAGTTTGGTTACACCTTC.

The chain couples TRBV6-6 to TRBJ2-7, with D perhaps matching TRBD1 (5 bases). CDR1 is MNHNY and CDR2 is SVGAGI in the germline V gene (reference sequence). The CDR3 covers 15 residues. Trimming took off 0 bases at V and 6 bases at J, with 15 bases between the two ends. This CDR3 is CASSYSPRALSEQYF. The CDR3 DNA reads TGTGCCAGCAGTTACTCGCCCAGGGCCTTGTCCGAGCAGTACTTC.

This clone was picked up a small number of times. The CDR3, as DNA: TGTGCCAGCAGTGAATCTCGGGGAAACACCATATATTTT. It is translated as CASSESRGNTIYF. The genes are TRBV6-1 and TRBJ1-3; D is ambiguous. Trimming removed 2 bases from V and 4 bases from J, with 6 bases in between. The CDR3 spans 13 residues. Germline V gene lookup returns CDR1 MNHNS and CDR2 SASEGT.

The chain carries TRBV15 and TRBJ2-7; 8 bases agree with TRBD2. J gave up 2 bases and V 2 bases, and 5 bases lay outside the gene matches. The germline CDR1 and CDR2 sequences are LNHNV and YYDKDF (reference sequence). This CDR3 has 15 amino acids. The CDR3: CATSRWTSTAYEQYF. CDR3 sequence (DNA): TGTGCCACCAGCAGATGGACTAGCACCGCCTACGAGCAGTACTTC. Based on the CDR3 plus reference TRBV15 and TRBJ2-7, the full variable domain is DAMVIQNPRYQVTQFGKPVTLSCSQTLNHNVMYWYQQKSSQAPKLLFHYYDKDFNNEADTPDNFQSRRPNTSFCFLDIRSPGLGDTAMYLCATSRWTSTAYEQYFGPGTRLTVT.

The sample holds a few counts of this clone. The rearrangement links TRBV19 to TRBJ2-6; D not certain. V lost 0 bases, J lost 0 bases, and 12 bases lay in between. This CDR3 spans 18 amino acids. Germline CDR1 is LNHDA and CDR2 is SQIVND (reference sequence). CDR3 DNA sequence: TGTGCCAGTAGTATAGAATGGTTTGTCAACTCTGGGGCCAACGTCCTGACTTTC. It specifies CASSIEWFVNSGANVLTF.

The CDR3 DNA reads as TGTGCCAGCAGTGCTCGCGGGACAGGGTATGAAAAACTGTTTTTT. It codes for CASSARGTGYEKLFF. The V and J genes are TRBV25-1 and TRBJ1-4, with 9 bases identical to TRBD1. Germline loops: CDR1 MGHDK, CDR2 SYGVNS. This CDR3 has 15 amino acids. V lost 4 bases, J lost 6 bases, and 6 bases stayed unmatched. Full variable domain (missing parts from reference TRBV25-1 and TRBJ1-4): EADIYQTPRYLVIGTGKKITLECSQTMGHDKMYWYQQDPGMELHLIHYSYGVNSTEKGDLSSESTVSRIRTEHFPLTLESARPSHTSQYLCASSARGTGYEKLFFGSGTQLSVL.

This clone was counted once. The chain is built from TRBV19 and TRBJ2-7; 11 bases fit TRBD2. The length of the CDR3 is 17 residues. The J segment lost 2 bases and the V segment lost 5 bases, leaving 11 bases of the junction unmatched. Per germline, CDR1 LNHDA and CDR2 SQIVND (reference sequence). The CDR3 coding sequence is TGTGCCAGTAGTCCCAACCCTATAGCGGGAGGGCCCTACGAGCAGTACTTC. This gives the protein CASSPNPIAGGPYEQYF.

With respect to this clone: Germline and junction disagree at one end, which may indicate a read error. The chain combines TRBV7-9 with TRBJ2-7; D is uncertain. Looked up from germline, CDR1 is SEHNR and CDR2 is FQNEAQ (reference sequence). This CDR3 is built from 12 residues. This chain's CDR3 is CASSLASTPRDF. The CDR3 DNA is TGTGCCAGCAGCTTAGCGAGTACCCCAAGAGACTTC.

This clone appeared a few times. The chain recombines TRBV11-2 with TRBJ2-1; 15 bases map to TRBD2. Germline CDR1 SGHAT, CDR2 FQNNGV. The CDR3 is 15 residues long. With V trimmed by 6 bases and J by 8 bases, 5 bases remained unmatched. CDR3 sequence (DNA): TGTGCCAGCAGATCGGGACTAGCGGGAGGCGATGAGCAGTTCTTC. It specifies CASRSGLAGGDEQFF.

The gene calls are TRBV5-6 and TRBJ2-2; D ambiguous. The CDR3 length is 13 residues. Germline V gene sequence: CDR1 SGHDT, CDR2 YYEEEE. V was clipped by 0 bases and J by 7 bases, with 7 bases between them. Here the CDR3 reads CASSLVGFGELFF. The CDR3 region has the DNA TGTGCCAGCAGCTTGGTGGGTTTCGGGGAGCTGTTTTTT.

The CDR3 DNA sequence: TGTGCCAGCCAGATCAGGGGCTCCTACGAGCAGTACTTC. Protein sequence: CASQIRGSYEQYF. The chain couples TRBV6-1 to TRBJ2-7, with a tentative D call TRBD1 (6 bases). Trimming stripped 8 bases from V and 0 bases from J, with 11 bases between. The germline CDR1 and CDR2 sequences are MNHNS and SASEGT. The CDR3 consists of 13 residues.

The chain has TRBV7-2 and TRBJ2-2; 15 bases agree with TRBD2. Germline V lookup: CDR1 SGHTA, CDR2 FQGNSA. This CDR3 spans 15 amino acids. J was trimmed by 6 bases and V by 5 bases; bases with no gene match: 1. DNA for the CDR3: TGTGCCAGCAGCCGGACTAGCGGGAGGGCCGGGGAGCTGTTTTTT. It specifies CASSRTSGRAGELFF. Full variable domain (outside the CDR3, taken from reference TRBV7-2 and TRBJ2-2): GAGVSQSPSNKVTEKGKDVELRCDPISGHTALYWYRQSLGQGLEFLIYFQGNSAPDKSGLPSDRFSAERTGGSVSTLTIQRTQQEDSAVYLCASSRTSGRAGELFFGEGSRLTVL.

The V call is TRBV5-1, the J call TRBJ2-6; 7 positions match TRBD1. Germline V lookup: CDR1 SGHRS, CDR2 YFSETQ. The ends lost 4 bases at V and 0 bases at J; junction bases unmatched: 4. The CDR3 length is 16 residues. CDR3 sequence (DNA): TGCGCCAGCAGCCCTCGGACAGGCTCTGGGGCCAACGTCCTGACTTTC. Translated: CASSPRTGSGANVLTF.

The gene calls are TRBV30 and TRBJ2-4; D is possibly TRBD1 (6 bases). The CDR3 is 13 residues long. V was shortened by 3 bases and J by 4 bases, with 10 bases between the two germline ends. From germline, CDR1 is GTSNPN and CDR2 SVGIG (reference sequence). CDR3 loop: CAWSRDTKNIQYF. The CDR3 coding sequence is TGTGCCTGGAGCAGGGACACAAAAAACATTCAGTACTTC.

In the case of this clone: This sequence may be a read error, since a much larger clone differs from it by one base. This sample includes further DNA sequences coding for the same CDR3. The genes are TRBV29-1 and TRBJ2-3; no firm D call. Germline assignment: CDR1 SQVTM and CDR2 ANQGSEA. The CDR3 length is 10 residues. Written as DNA, the CDR3 is TGCAGCTCAAACACAGATACGCAGTATTTC. Translation: CSSNTDTQYF.

The chain recombines TRBV28 with TRBJ1-1; D possibly corresponds to TRBD1 (6 bases). Deletions cut 6 bases from V and 4 bases from J, with 18 bases between. Germline V lookup: CDR1 MDHEN, CDR2 SYDVKM. The CDR3 is 15 amino acids. In nucleotides, the CDR3 is TGTGCCAGCAGATCCGGGACACGGGGTGGCACTGAAGCTTTCTTT. This sequence encodes CASRSGTRGGTEAFF.

This clone was seen just once. In DNA form, the CDR3 reads TGTGCCAGCAGTTCTCCGACAGGGGCAGGGTACGAGCAGTACTTC. It codes for CASSSPTGAGYEQYF. The chain combines TRBV28 with TRBJ2-7; 8 bases align to TRBD1. J gave up 4 bases and V 4 bases, and 9 bases lay outside the gene matches. This CDR3 has 15 residues. Germline CDR1 is MDHEN and CDR2 is SYDVKM.

The chain links TRBV14 to TRBJ2-7; no clear D gene. The CDR3 extends over 16 amino acids. CDR1 and CDR2 (germline): SGHDN, FVKESK. V shed 3 bases and J shed 2 bases, with 17 bases lying between them. The CDR3 loop is CASSQLFRAQTYEQYF. The CDR3, as DNA: TGTGCCAGCAGCCAGTTATTCCGGGCCCAAACCTACGAGCAGTACTTC.

V gene TRBV5-6 combines with J gene TRBJ2-7; 7 nucleotides align to TRBD2. The CDR3 covers 16 residues. Germline trimming cut 3 bases from V and 3 bases from J; bases unmatched to any gene: 12. Germline lookup yields CDR1 SGHDT and CDR2 YYEEEE. CDR3: CASSSPGASGNYEQYF. The CDR3 nucleotides are TGTGCCAGCAGCTCGCCTGGAGCTAGCGGAAACTACGAGCAGTACTTC.

This clone was seen ten or more times. V usage is TRBV23-1 and J usage is TRBJ2-2; TRBD1 agrees at 9 bases. TRBV23-1 is sorted into the ORF group, with uncertain function. The CDR3 totals 16 residues. J gave up 5 bases and V 3 bases, and 7 bases lay outside the gene matches. The CDR3 sequence is CASSHTRQGGTGELFF. Here the CDR3 DNA reads TGCGCCAGCAGTCATACAAGACAGGGGGGGACCGGGGAGCTGTTTTTT.